The 21 T cell receptor beta chains reported below all come from one sample, sequenced in a study of blood T cell repertoires in COVID-19. Assay: immunoSEQ multiplex PCR; the TCRdb copy retains only in-frame clones and omits some. Among some 150,000 clones, less than 90% were seen once, and the ten largest hold 5.8%. Input material: PBMCs or T cells enriched from blood (not recorded which). The receptor set was obtained from a woman in her forties or fifties who had been exposed to COVID-19.

The chain couples TRBV30 to TRBJ1-1; 9 positions match TRBD1. Germline V CDR1 and CDR2: GTSNPN, SVGIG (reference sequence). CDR3 length equals 14 residues. V shed 3 bases, J shed 1 base, and the junction held 3 bases outside the gene matches. The CDR3 bases are TGTGCCTGGAGGAAGGACAGGGGGAACACTGAAGCTTTCTTT. This codes for CAWRKDRGNTEAFF.

This CDR3 is CASSYSAGTDTQYF. As DNA, the CDR3 is TGTGCCAGCAGTTACTCGGCAGGGACAGATACGCAGTATTTT. The gene calls are TRBV6-5 and TRBJ2-3; a possible D gene is TRBD1 (5 bases). This CDR3 spans 14 amino acids. CDR1 is MNHEY, CDR2 SVGAGI, per germline. The V gene lost 0 bases and the J gene lost 3 bases, with 7 bases spanning the gap.

The rearrangement joins TRBV9 to TRBJ2-1; D is possibly TRBD2 (6 bases). CDR3 length: 15 amino acids. V lost 0 bases, J lost 7 bases, and 14 bases lay in between. Germline V gives CDR1 SGDLS, CDR2 YYNGEE. The CDR3 spells CASSVEVGGRNEQFF. The CDR3 region has the DNA TGTGCCAGCAGCGTAGAGGTGGGAGGAAGGAATGAGCAGTTCTTC.

V and J are TRBV6-4 and TRBJ1-2; 9 bases map to TRBD1. This CDR3 is 14 amino acids long. The germline V gene encodes CDR1 MRHNA and CDR2 SNTAGT. V trimming: 0 bases; J trimming: 5 bases; junction bases outside the gene matches: 1. CDR3 coding DNA: TGTGCCAGCAGTGACTCGGGACAGGGTTATGGCTACACCTTC. Amino acid sequence: CASSDSGQGYGYTF.

The chain combines TRBV6-6 with TRBJ1-1, with 7 nucleotides matching TRBD1. J gave up 8 bases and V 7 bases, and 10 bases lay outside the gene matches. The CDR3 sequence is 13 residues long. In germline, CDR1 is MNHNY, CDR2 SVGAGI (reference sequence). The CDR3 coding sequence is TGTGCCAGCACTCACGGGGCGACAGGGGAAGCTTTCTTT. Its protein is CASTHGATGEAFF.

The chain joins TRBV27 to TRBJ2-7; perhaps TRBD2 as D (6 bases). V shed 5 bases and J shed 4 bases, with 24 bases lying between them. The CDR3 contains 17 residues. Germline V gene sequence: CDR1 MNHEY, CDR2 SMNVEV (reference sequence). CDR3 amino acids: CASSLGASTSFLYEQYF. For the CDR3, the DNA is TGTGCCAGCAGTCTCGGGGCATCTACTAGCTTTTTATACGAGCAGTACTTC.

The V gene is TRBV7-8, the J gene TRBJ2-7, with D uncertain. This CDR3 is built from 14 residues. V was shortened by 1 base and J by 0 bases, with 7 bases between the two germline ends. From germline, CDR1 is SGHVS and CDR2 FQNEAQ. The CDR3 nucleotides are TGTGCCAGCAGCTTAGTGAGTTACTCCTACGAGCAGTACTTC. It encodes CASSLVSYSYEQYF.

This clone turned up a few times. This rearrangement joins TRBV2 to TRBJ2-3, with 8 nucleotides matching TRBD2. This CDR3 region has 15 residues. Germline values: CDR1 SNHLY, CDR2 FYNNEI. Germline trimming cut 4 bases from V and 1 base from J; bases unmatched to any gene: 4. CDR3 sequence: CASSAGGGGTDTQYF. The CDR3, as DNA: TGTGCCAGCAGTGCCGGGGGGGGCGGCACAGATACGCAGTATTTT.

The V and J genes are TRBV18 and TRBJ2-7; 12 bases match TRBD2. V dropped 3 bases and J dropped 4; count of bases not matched to a gene: 4. Germline-derived CDR1 and CDR2 are KGHSH and LQKENI. The CDR3 contains 15 residues. In DNA form, the CDR3 reads TGTGCCAGCTCACCGAGGACTAGCGGGACGTACGAGCAGTACTTC. As protein: CASSPRTSGTYEQYF.

This chain connects TRBV3-1 (or the pseudogene TRBV3-2) to TRBJ2-7, with TRBD2 matching over 8 bases. V trimming: 4 bases; J trimming: 5 bases; junction bases outside the gene matches: 10. The CDR3 consists of 15 residues. Germline V gene data show CDR1 as LGHDT and CDR2 as YNNKEL (reference sequence). The CDR3 nucleotides read TGTGCCAGCAGCCCCCCGGGGGGGGATCGCAACGAGCAGTACTTC. This sequence encodes CASSPPGGDRNEQYF.

The CDR3 nucleotides are TGCGCCAGCAGACTAGCGGGAGGCGGGGGGAATGAGCAGTTCTTC. Its translation: CASRLAGGGGNEQFF. The chain joins TRBV10-2 to TRBJ2-1; 12 bases are shared with TRBD2. Germline CDR1 WSHSY, CDR2 SAAADI. J gave up 7 bases and V 6 bases, and 7 bases lay outside the gene matches. This CDR3 has 15 amino acids.

The V gene is TRBV12-3 or TRBV12-4, the J gene TRBJ1-6; D call uncertain. V lost 5 bases, J lost 11 bases, and 10 bases lay in between. CDR3 length: 12 residues. CDR3 DNA sequence: TGTGCCAGCAGTCAAACAAACCCACCCCTCCACTTT. Its translation is CASSQTNPPLHF.

The chain combines TRBV7-9 with TRBJ1-6; D ambiguous. The CDR3 runs to 12 residues. Trimming left V 5 bases short and J 5 bases short, with 4 bases between. CDR1 and CDR2 (germline): SEHNR, FQNEAQ (reference sequence). The CDR3 sequence is CASSQNNSPLHF. The CDR3 DNA follows: TGTGCCAGCAGCCAGAATAATTCACCCCTCCACTTT.

The genes are TRBV11-2 and TRBJ1-6; TRBD1 agrees at 7 bases. The CDR3 has 14 residues. V was clipped by 4 bases and J by 8 bases; unmatched bases: 5. Germline CDR1 and CDR2: SGHAT and FQNNGV. As DNA, the CDR3 is TGTGCCAGCAGCTCTGACAGGGTCTATTCACCCCTCCACTTT. Translation: CASSSDRVYSPLHF.

The chain is built from TRBV12-3 or TRBV12-4 and TRBJ2-7; tentative D call: TRBD2 (6 bases). The V and J ends lost 7 bases and 2 bases respectively, with 12 bases between them. The CDR3 loop spans 13 amino acids. The CDR3 loop reads CASTPRGTYEQYF. As DNA, the CDR3 is TGTGCCAGCACCCCACGGGGGACCTACGAGCAGTACTTC.

The J gene is TRBJ2-2, the V gene TRBV19; 7 nucleotides match TRBD2. Per the germline V gene, CDR1 is LNHDA and CDR2 is SQIVND (reference sequence). Trimming removed 2 bases from V and 8 bases from J; junction bases left unmatched: 2. The CDR3 runs 13 residues. The CDR3 DNA sequence: TGTGCCAGTAGTATAAGCGGGACTGGGGAGCTGTTTTTT. Amino acid sequence: CASSISGTGELFF. The full variable domain, in which reference TRBV19 and TRBJ2-2 provide the parts outside the CDR3, is DGGITQSPKYLFRKEGQNVTLSCEQNLNHDAMYWYRQDPGQGLRLIYYSQIVNDFQKGDIAEGYSVSREKKESFPLTVTSAQKNPTAFYLCASSISGTGELFFGEGSRLTVL.

The chain combines TRBV14 with TRBJ1-5; 8 nucleotides line up with TRBD1. The germline V gene encodes CDR1 SGHDN and CDR2 FVKESK. CDR3 length: 18 residues. J was trimmed by 6 bases and V by 0 bases; bases with no gene match: 13. The CDR3, as DNA: TGTGCCAGCAGCCAAGACGGGTGCGGGACAGGCGGTGGTCAGCCCCAGCATTTT. Protein sequence: CASSQDGCGTGGGQPQHF. Using reference TRBV14 and TRBJ1-5 for the parts outside the CDR3, the full variable domain is EAGVTQFPSHSVIEKGQTVTLRCDPISGHDNLYWYRRVMGKEIKFLLHFVKESKQDESGMPNNRFLAERTGGTYSTLKVQPAELEDSGVYFCASSQDGCGTGGGQPQHFGDGTRLSIL.

V usage is TRBV9 and J usage is TRBJ2-5; 13 bases align to TRBD2. V lost 0 bases and J lost 4; bases outside the gene matches: 3. This CDR3 is 16 amino acids long. Germline lookup yields CDR1 SGDLS and CDR2 YYNGEE. The CDR3 DNA reads as TGTGCCAGCAGCGTAGGCACTAGCGGGGGGGGAGAGACCCAGTACTTC. As protein: CASSVGTSGGGETQYF.

The genes are TRBV27 and TRBJ2-1; 7 nucleotides line up with TRBD2. Germline V lookup: CDR1 MNHEY, CDR2 SMNVEV (reference sequence). This CDR3 comprises 14 residues. V trimming: 6 bases; J trimming: 6 bases; junction bases outside the gene matches: 8. The CDR3 region has the DNA TGTGCCAGCAGACGACTAGCTTGGGGCAATGAGCAGTTCTTC. Protein product: CASRRLAWGNEQFF.

The V and J genes are TRBV11-2 and TRBJ1-4; 9 positions match TRBD1. V shed 3 bases and J 6 bases; nucleotides not matched to a gene: 5. Germline CDR1 and CDR2: SGHAT and FQNNGV. CDR3 size: 15 residues. The CDR3 here is CASSLGDREYEKLFF. The CDR3 DNA follows: TGTGCCAGCAGCTTGGGGGACAGGGAGTATGAAAAACTGTTTTTT.

This chain connects TRBV7-9 to TRBJ1-2; possible D gene TRBD1, 6 bases. There are 16 residues in the CDR3. The V gene's germline CDR1 is SEHNR and CDR2 FQNEAQ (reference sequence). Trimming removed 7 bases from V and 0 bases from J, with 18 bases in between. CDR3 sequence reads: CASTKAGAIANYGYTF. In DNA, the CDR3 is TGTGCCAGCACCAAAGCAGGGGCCATCGCTAACTATGGCTACACCTTC.